What follows are 23 T cell receptor beta chains derived from one specimen sequenced in a study of cytomegalovirus exposure and HLA in healthy donors. With 60 Vbeta and 13 Jbeta primers, the PCR was carried out. Here immunoSEQ multiplex PCR was the method, and the copy in TCRdb shows in-frame clones only, minus some. The table records tens of thousands of clones, 44% of them present only once. Source material: PBMCs. Source of these receptors: a woman aged 45-60 years in good health and CMV-seronegative.

The rearrangement uses TRBV15 and TRBJ2-5; maybe TRBD1 (5 bases). The CDR3 sequence is 13 residues long. Germline CDR1 and CDR2: LNHNV and YYDKDF (reference sequence). Trimming removed 4 bases at V and 5 bases at J, with 11 bases between. The CDR3 nucleotides read TGTGCCACCAGCACCCGACCAGGGGAGACCCAGTACTTC. Residues: CATSTRPGETQYF. The variable domain in full, with the rest retrieved from reference TRBV15 and TRBJ2-5, is DAMVIQNPRYQVTQFGKPVTLSCSQTLNHNVMYWYQQKSSQAPKLLFHYYDKDFNNEADTPDNFQSRRPNTSFCFLDIRSPGLGDTAMYLCATSTRPGETQYFGPGTRLLVL.

V and J are TRBV21-1 and TRBJ2-1; the table gives TRBD2 as D, unverified against the DNA. TRBV21-1 counts as a pseudogene. This CDR3 contains 18 residues. CDR3: CASSKEALTSGMGNEQFF. DNA for the CDR3: TGTGCCAGCAGCAAAGAGGCACTGACTAGCGGGATGGGGAATGAGCAGTTCTTC.

V gene TRBV28 combines with J gene TRBJ2-3; D gene uncertain. The ends were cut back, 6 bases at V and 5 bases at J, with 9 bases in the middle. From germline, CDR1 is MDHEN and CDR2 SYDVKM. This CDR3 has 12 amino acids. This CDR3 reads CASSPGRDTQYF. The CDR3, as DNA: TGTGCCAGCAGCCCTGGTAGAGATACGCAGTATTTT. The full variable domain, with the rest looked up from reference TRBV28 and TRBJ2-3, is DVKVTQSSRYLVKRTGEKVFLECVQDMDHENMFWYRQDPGLGLRLIYFSYDVKMKEKGDIPEGYSVSREKKERFSLILESASTNQTSMYLCASSPGRDTQYFGPGTRLTVL.

The genes are TRBV28 and TRBJ2-7, with 8 bases identical to TRBD2. Germline V lookup: CDR1 MDHEN, CDR2 SYDVKM. Trimming cost V 3 bases and J 11 bases; bases outside gene matches: 12. The CDR3 consists of 14 residues. The chain's CDR3 is CASSFGLASGREYF. The CDR3 DNA reads as TGTGCCAGCAGTTTTGGACTAGCTTCTGGTCGGGAGTACTTC.

The table lists this clone with a count of one. This rearrangement joins TRBV30 to TRBJ2-7, with TRBD1 matching 9 bases. V lost 7 bases to trimming and J lost 2 bases; unmatched junction nucleotides: 3. Germline CDR1 reads GTSNPN; CDR2 reads SVGIG (reference sequence). This CDR3 spans 12 amino acids. The CDR3 sequence is CASTGGAYEQYF. Written as DNA, the CDR3 is TGTGCCTCTACAGGGGGCGCCTACGAGCAGTACTTC.

In this sample, this clone turned up a few times. The V gene is TRBV2, the J gene TRBJ1-4, with D maybe TRBD1 (6 bases). Trimming took 0 bases from V and 2 from J, leaving 16 bases between them. CDR3 length: 18 amino acids. Germline V lookup: CDR1 SNHLY, CDR2 FYNNEI. The CDR3 is CASSEAREGGETNEKLFF. The CDR3 DNA reads as TGTGCCAGCAGTGAAGCCCGTGAGGGGGGGGAGACTAATGAAAAACTGTTTTTT.

The chain links TRBV2 to TRBJ1-6; D gene ambiguous. Germline V lookup: CDR1 SNHLY, CDR2 FYNNEI. This CDR3 is 16 amino acids long. V lost 0 bases and J 9 bases, leaving 15 bases between the germline ends. Written as DNA, the CDR3 is TGTGCCAGCAGTGAAGCGCGACAAGGAGGACGTTCACCCCTCCACTTT. Translated: CASSEARQGGRSPLHF.

This clone turned up a few times. The chain uses TRBV19 and TRBJ1-2; 8 bases are a match to TRBD1. Germline values: CDR1 LNHDA, CDR2 SQIVND (reference sequence). The CDR3 is 19 amino acids. V lost 5 bases to trimming and J lost 3 bases; unmatched junction nucleotides: 20. The CDR3 DNA reads TGTGCCAGTAGTCCGCGCTATGAACGACAGGGGATCGGGGACTATGGCTACACCTTC. Amino acid sequence: CASSPRYERQGIGDYGYTF.

V usage is TRBV7-9 and J usage is TRBJ2-7; the D gene is possibly TRBD2 (5 bases). V shed 7 bases and J shed 2 bases, with 15 bases lying between them. This CDR3 is 14 amino acids long. The V gene's germline CDR1 is SEHNR and CDR2 FQNEAQ (reference sequence). CDR3 sequence reads: CASIPAGKAYEQYF. CDR3 coding DNA: TGTGCCAGCATACCAGCCGGGAAAGCCTACGAGCAGTACTTC. Based on the CDR3 plus reference TRBV7-9 and TRBJ2-7, the full variable domain is DTGVSQNPRHKITKRGQNVTFRCDPISEHNRLYWYRQTLGQGPEFLTYFQNEAQLEKSRLLSDRFSAERPKGSFSTLEIQRTEQGDSAMYLCASIPAGKAYEQYFGPGTRLTVT.

This clone was counted a few times. The gene calls are TRBV18 and TRBJ2-7, with D possibly TRBD2 on 5 matching bases. CDR1 KGHSH and CDR2 LQKENI come from the germline V gene. There are 13 residues in the CDR3. V lost 5 bases to trimming and J lost 5 bases, with 13 bases between them. CDR3 sequence: CASSALLEDEQYF. The CDR3 nucleotides are TGTGCCAGCTCAGCTTTACTAGAGGACGAGCAGTACTTC.

Only a few counts were recorded for this clone. The chain carries TRBV11-1 and TRBJ2-2, with 11 bases aligning to TRBD2. Trimming took 5 bases from V and 0 from J; bases not matched to a gene: 8. The CDR3 contains 18 residues. Germline V gene lookup returns CDR1 SGHAT and CDR2 FQDESV (reference sequence). For the CDR3, the DNA is TGTGCCAGCAGCCGATCTAGCGGGGGGATCCCGAACACCGGGGAGCTGTTTTTT. Translated, it gives CASSRSSGGIPNTGELFF.

This clone has only a few counts. The V and J genes are TRBV5-1 and TRBJ1-2, with 9 bases lining up with TRBD1. The CDR3 runs to 13 residues. Germline V gene data show CDR1 as SGHRS and CDR2 as YFSETQ. V lost 4 bases, J lost 3 bases, and 1 base stayed unmatched. The CDR3 spells CASSRTGDYGYTF. The CDR3 nucleotides are TGCGCCAGCAGCAGGACAGGGGACTATGGCTACACCTTC.

The chain links TRBV4-2 to TRBJ1-3, with D possibly being TRBD1 (6 bases). This CDR3 region has 18 residues. The V end lost 2 bases, the J end lost 0 bases, and 17 bases lay between the germline ends. The germline V gene has CDR1 LGHNA and CDR2 YNFKEQ. The CDR3 DNA reads TGTGCCAGCAGCCAACGGGGGGCCGGGGTTGGCTCTGGAAACACCATATATTTT. It specifies CASSQRGAGVGSGNTIYF.

The gene calls are TRBV7-8 and TRBJ2-1, with 12 bases fitting TRBD1. Germline-derived CDR1 and CDR2 are SGHVS and FQNEAQ. V was clipped by 7 bases and J by 5 bases; unmatched bases: 18. The CDR3 sequence is 19 residues long. CDR3 coding DNA: TGTGCCAGCAACGGAGGGACAGGGGGCCCGGGGGCGATCAACAATGAGCAGTTCTTC. Protein sequence: CASNGGTGGPGAINNEQFF.

The chain has TRBV10-3 and TRBJ1-2; no firm D call. Trimming left V 11 bases short and J 0 bases short, with 10 bases between. In germline, CDR1 is ENHRY, CDR2 SYGVKD. CDR3 length: 12 amino acids. The CDR3 is CAAGEANYGYTF. The CDR3 coding sequence is TGTGCCGCCGGGGAGGCTAACTATGGCTACACCTTC.

The chain joins TRBV7-9 to TRBJ2-1; 11 bases match TRBD2. Per the germline V gene, CDR1 is SEHNR and CDR2 is FQNEAQ (reference sequence). Trimming took 1 base from V and 6 from J; bases not matched to a gene: 2. CDR3 length equals 15 residues. CDR3 in amino acids: CASSLGTSGSNEQFF. The CDR3 DNA reads as TGTGCCAGCAGCTTAGGCACTAGCGGGAGCAATGAGCAGTTCTTC.

This clone was counted only a few times. The V and J genes are TRBV5-1 and TRBJ2-3; tentative D call: TRBD2 (5 bases). The V gene's germline CDR1 is SGHRS and CDR2 YFSETQ. The CDR3 extends over 16 amino acids. Trimming removed 0 bases at V and 6 bases at J, with 17 bases between. This CDR3 is CASSLGVATRADTQYF. CDR3 in DNA: TGCGCCAGCAGCTTGGGTGTAGCGACGAGGGCGGATACGCAGTATTTT.

The V and J genes are TRBV27 and TRBJ2-1; TRBD2 agrees at 12 bases. The V gene end was trimmed by 5 bases and the J gene end by 4 bases; junction bases not matched to a gene: 9. The germline V gene encodes CDR1 MNHEY and CDR2 SMNVEV (reference sequence). CDR3 length: 17 amino acids. The CDR3 sequence is CASSPLAGGVGYNEQFF. CDR3 bases: TGTGCCAGCAGTCCTCTAGCGGGAGGGGTGGGATACAATGAGCAGTTCTTC.

V and J are TRBV29-1 and TRBJ1-4, with a possible D match to TRBD1 (5 bases). V was clipped by 6 bases and J by 11 bases, with 16 bases between them. The CDR3 runs 12 residues. CDR1 is SQVTM, CDR2 ANQGSEA, per germline. CDR3 loop: CSVREGRGKLFF. The CDR3 coding sequence is TGCAGCGTGCGGGAGGGACGGGGGAAACTGTTTTTT. Full variable domain (outside the CDR3, taken from reference TRBV29-1 and TRBJ1-4): SAVISQKPSRDICQRGTSLTIQCQVDSQVTMMFWYRQQPGQSLTLIATANQGSEATYESGFVIDKFPISRPNLTFSTLTVSNMSPEDSSIYLCSVREGRGKLFFGSGTQLSVL.

In its sample, this clone was seen a few times. The chain links TRBV10-1 to TRBJ2-7; D not resolved. The CDR3 contains 12 residues. V lost 4 bases to trimming and J lost 3 bases, with 7 bases between them. CDR1 is WNHNN and CDR2 is SYGVQD in the germline V gene (reference sequence). The CDR3 here is CASSGGGYEQYF. The CDR3 DNA is TGCGCCAGCAGTGGAGGTGGCTACGAGCAGTACTTC.

In its sample, this clone was seen a few times. J is TRBJ2-2 and V is TRBV10-3; D is possibly TRBD1 (6 bases). CDR1 ENHRY and CDR2 SYGVKD come from the germline V gene. Deletions cut 4 bases from V and 0 bases from J, with 12 bases between. The length of the CDR3 is 16 residues. CDR3 region: CAISGWTDANTGELFF. The CDR3 coding sequence is TGTGCCATCAGTGGATGGACAGACGCGAACACCGGGGAGCTGTTTTTT.

On this clone itself: One end of the junction is discordant with germline, which a read error may explain. Other DNA sequences in the sample encode the same CDR3. The DNA of the CDR3 is TGCGCCAGCAGCCCACAGGGTGGTAGTCAAGAGACCCAGTACTTC. Translated, it gives CASSPQGGSQETQYF. The chain couples TRBV7-3 to TRBJ2-5; weak D call: TRBD1 (6 bases). The CDR3 spans 15 residues. Looked up from germline, CDR1 is SGHTA and CDR2 is FQGTGA.

This clone was seen a handful of times. The chain is built from TRBV9 and TRBJ2-7, with 11 nucleotides matching TRBD2. Trimming removed 3 bases from V and 6 bases from J; junction bases left unmatched: 11. This CDR3 comprises 16 residues. In germline, CDR1 is SGDLS, CDR2 YYNGEE. The CDR3 reads CASSATSGGGPSEQYF. CDR3 in DNA: TGTGCCAGCAGCGCAACTAGCGGGGGAGGGCCTTCCGAGCAGTACTTC.